Listed below are T cell receptor beta chains from one sample, sequenced in a study of intratumoral heterogeneity in liver cancer. Only in-frame clones appear in the TCRdb table, and some are missing; sequencing was by immunoSEQ multiplex PCR. The sample lists some 20,000 clones; 73% were seen once. This material consisted of tumor-adjacent normal tissue, taken before any cancer treatment. These receptors all stem from a woman aged 70-85 years with hepatocellular carcinoma. CDR3s include the opening cysteine and the closing phenylalanine or tryptophan. The D gene is left open where the match is weak. Clone size appears in some rows only: once, few, many, or a class for an expanded clone.

clone_size | j_call | v_call | d_call | cdr3_nt | cdr3_aa
NA | TRBJ2-3 | TRBV30 | NA | TGTGCCTGGAGTCCCCACTCGGGGACAGATACGCAGTATTTT | CAWSPHSGTDTQYF
NA | TRBJ2-7 | TRBV7-9 | NA | TGTGCCAGCAGCTTAGGTGTTGGGGGGATCTACGAGCAGTACTTC | CASSLGVGGIYEQYF
NA | TRBJ2-1 | TRBV5-6 | NA | TGTGCCAGCAGCCTCATCCGGGATGGTCTAAATGAGCAGTTCTTC | CASSLIRDGLNEQFF
NA | TRBJ2-7 | TRBV9 | TRBD2 | TGTGCCAGCAGCAGAGGCGGGAGGGATTACGAGCAGTACTTC | CASSRGGRDYEQYF
few | TRBJ1-4 | TRBV3-1/TRBV3-2 | TRBD1 | TGTGCCAGCCCCGGGACAGAGGATGAAAAACTGTTTTTT | CASPGTEDEKLFF
NA | TRBJ1-1 | TRBV28 | NA | TGTGCCAGCAAGGGCCTGGAGGTGAACACTGAAGCTTTCTTT | CASKGLEVNTEAFF
medium-sized | TRBJ1-1 | TRBV5-1 | NA | TGCGCCAGCAGCTTGCGGAGGGGAGGGAACACTGAAGCTTTCTTT | CASSLRRGGNTEAFF
NA | TRBJ2-2 | TRBV6-6 | TRBD2 | TGTGCCAGCAGTTACTTGGGCGGGGGGAACACCGGGGAGCTGTTTTTT | CASSYLGGGNTGELFF
NA | TRBJ2-7 | TRBV4-1 | NA | TGCGCCAGCAGCCAAGATAATGCGGGGCGAGTTGGCGAGCAGTACTTC | CASSQDNAGRVGEQYF
NA | TRBJ2-7 | TRBV5-1 | NA | TGCGCCAGCAGCTTGTCTCCCCAGCGCCAAATGAGCGAGCAGTACTTC | CASSLSPQRQMSEQYF
NA | TRBJ1-6 | TRBV4-2 | TRBD1 | TGTGCCAGCAGCGACCTATCCGGACAGGGATATAATTCACCCCTCCACTTT | CASSDLSGQGYNSPLHF
NA | TRBJ1-3 | TRBV7-9 | NA | TGTGCCAGCAGCTTAGGTTTGAGGGATAACTCTGGAAACACCATATATTTT | CASSLGLRDNSGNTIYF
NA | TRBJ2-4 | TRBV20-1 | TRBD1 | TGCAGTGCTAGTGGGGGACAGGGCGGTTGGGCGGCCAAAAACATTCAGTACTTC | CSASGGQGGWAAKNIQYF
few | TRBJ1-2 | TRBV5-1 | NA | TGCGCCAGCAGCGACGAGTATGGCTACACCTTC | CASSDEYGYTF
few | TRBJ1-1 | TRBV25-1 | NA | TGTGCCAGCAGTGAACTTCTAGCTTCTGAAGCTTTCTTT | CASSELLASEAFF
NA | TRBJ2-1 | TRBV9 | TRBD2 | TGTGCCAGCAGCACCGGGGGGAATGAGCAGTTCTTC | CASSTGGNEQFF
NA | TRBJ2-5 | TRBV19 | TRBD1 | TGTGCCAGTCGGGACAGGGATGATTTAGAGACCCAGTACTTC | CASRDRDDLETQYF
NA | TRBJ2-7 | TRBV28 | TRBD1 | TGTGCCAGCAGATCCGGGACAGGGGGCGGCGAGCAGTACTTC | CASRSGTGGGEQYF
NA | TRBJ2-2 | TRBV19 | NA | TGTGCCAGTACCCAAGGGGGAGCGGGCGGGGAGCTGTTTTTT | CASTQGGAGGELFF
few | TRBJ2-7 | TRBV5-4 | NA | TGTGCCAGCAGCTTCGAGCCCTCCTACGAGCAGTACTTC | CASSFEPSYEQYF
NA | TRBJ1-5 | TRBV28 | NA | TGTGCCAGCAGCCCAGTTGGGTCAGCATATCAGCCCCAGCATTTT | CASSPVGSAYQPQHF
NA | TRBJ1-5 | TRBV2 | NA | TGTGCCAGCAGGGAAGATACCAATCAGCCCCAGCATTTT | CASREDTNQPQHF
few | TRBJ1-2 | TRBV15 | NA | TGTGCCACCAACTACCCAGGGGCCTATGGCTACACCTTC | CATNYPGAYGYTF
NA | TRBJ2-2 | TRBV11-2 | NA | TGTGCCAGCAGCCTCCTAACAGGGAACACCGGGGAGCTGTTTTTT | CASSLLTGNTGELFF
NA | TRBJ2-3 | TRBV9 | NA | TGTGCCAGCAGCGTACGAACTACTACAGATACGCAGTATTTT | CASSVRTTTDTQYF
NA | TRBJ2-2 | TRBV6-4 | TRBD2 | TGTGCCAGCAGTGACTCGGGGAGGGCGGCGAACACCGGGGAGCTGTTTTTT | CASSDSGRAANTGELFF
few | TRBJ1-6 | TRBV7-8 | NA | TGTGCCAGCAGCTTAGAAGGCATCATCCATAATTCACCCCTCCACTTT | CASSLEGIIHNSPLHF
NA | TRBJ1-1 | TRBV27 | NA | TGTGCCAGCAGTTTATTCGGGTCGGTGGGCACTGAAGCTTTCTTT | CASSLFGSVGTEAFF
NA | TRBJ2-3 | TRBV2 | TRBD2 | TGCTCCATTGTAGCTAGCGGGGCCGGAGATACGCAGTATTTT | CSIVASGAGDTQYF
NA | TRBJ1-2 | TRBV28 | TRBD1 | TGTGCCAGCAGTAGGCAGGGGGGCGGCTACACCTTC | CASSRQGGGYTF
NA | TRBJ2-1 | TRBV3-1/TRBV3-2 | TRBD2 | TGTGCCAGCAGCCTAGCGGGAAAGTCCTACAATGAGCAGTTCTTC | CASSLAGKSYNEQFF
NA | TRBJ2-2 | TRBV5-8 | NA | TGTGCCAGCAGCCCCAACACGGGAAGGGTCGCCGGGGAGCTGTTTTTT | CASSPNTGRVAGELFF
NA | TRBJ2-7 | TRBV27 | NA | TGTGCCAGCAGTTTGGCAGGGCCGGGGCAGTACTTC | CASSLAGPGQYF
NA | TRBJ2-6 | TRBV5-8 | NA | TGTGCCAGCAGCTCCTGGCCGGCCAACGTCCTGACTTTC | CASSSWPANVLTF
few | TRBJ1-4 | TRBV3-1/TRBV3-2 | NA | TGTGCCAGCAGCCGGAACACAGGCCCGAATGAAAAACTGTTTTTT | CASSRNTGPNEKLFF
NA | TRBJ1-3 | TRBV7-2 | TRBD1 | TGTGCCAGCAGCTTCTCGGGGGGACAGGCGAGGGGAAACACCATATATTTT | CASSFSGGQARGNTIYF
NA | TRBJ2-7 | TRBV3-1/TRBV3-2 | NA | TGTGCCAGCAGCCAAGCCTCCTACGAGCAGTACTTC | CASSQASYEQYF
NA | TRBJ2-1 | TRBV4-1 | NA | TGCGCCAGCAGCCAGGTCGAAAACGCCAAGAATAGTGAGCAGTTCTTC | CASSQVENAKNSEQFF
few | TRBJ2-1 | TRBV19 | TRBD2 | TGTGCCAGTACAAGGACTAGCGGGAGGGTTGAGCAGTTCTTC | CASTRTSGRVEQFF
once | TRBJ2-7 | TRBV5-4 | NA | TGTGCCAGCAGCTTTTCAGGGAGGAGCGAGCAGTACTTC | CASSFSGRSEQYF
NA | TRBJ2-7 | TRBV5-6 | NA | TGTGCCAGCAGCTTGGCTAGCTCACAAACCACATCCTACGAGCAGTACTTC | CASSLASSQTTSYEQYF
NA | TRBJ1-2 | TRBV9 | NA | TGTGCCAGCAGCGTAGCCCTCGCATCCGGTGGCTACACCTTC | CASSVALASGGYTF
medium-sized | TRBJ2-2 | TRBV5-1 | NA | TGCGCCAGCAGCTTTTGGCTTACCGGGGAGCTGTTTTTT | CASSFWLTGELFF
NA | TRBJ1-1 | TRBV18 | TRBD1 | TGTGCCAGCTCACCGCTACAGGGGGATGAAGCTTTCTTT | CASSPLQGDEAFF
NA | TRBJ2-3 | TRBV9 | TRBD2 | TGTGCCAGCAGCCCGAGCGGGAGGGCCAAGGATACGCAGTATTTT | CASSPSGRAKDTQYF
NA | TRBJ2-7 | TRBV18 | TRBD2 | TGTGCCAGCTCACCCGCCTCGGGAGGGCAGGCCGAGCAGTACTTC | CASSPASGGQAEQYF
NA | TRBJ2-1 | TRBV29-1 | NA | TGCAGCGTTGGGGTAGCGAGAAACTACAATGAGCAGTTCTTC | CSVGVARNYNEQFF
few | TRBJ2-1 | TRBV12-5 | TRBD2 | TGTGCTAGTGGTTTGGTACTAGCGTCCTACAATGAGCAGTTCTTC | CASGLVLASYNEQFF
NA | TRBJ2-3 | TRBV7-3 | NA | TGTGCCAGCAGCTATGGTGGGACCGGCACAGATACGCAGTATTTT | CASSYGGTGTDTQYF
large | TRBJ2-1 | TRBV5-4 | NA | TGTGCCAGCAGCTTGTTAGCTTACAATGAGCAGTTCTTC | CASSLLAYNEQFF
NA | TRBJ1-5 | TRBV28 | NA | TGTGCCAGCAGCAAGGGGGTGAATAGCAATCAGCCCCAGCATTTT | CASSKGVNSNQPQHF
NA | TRBJ1-4 | TRBV7-8 | TRBD1 | TGTGCCAGCAGCTTGGGACAGGGAAATGAAAAACTGTTTTTT | CASSLGQGNEKLFF
NA | TRBJ2-3 | TRBV19 | TRBD2 | TGTGCCAGTAGTATAGGAGGCGGGAGGGGCTCCACAGATACGCAGTATTTT | CASSIGGGRGSTDTQYF
NA | TRBJ1-2 | TRBV2 | TRBD1 | TGTGCCAGCACCGCAGGGGGGTCGGATGGCTACACCTTC | CASTAGGSDGYTF